This T cell receptor beta chain was sequenced in a study of CD8 T cells in ankylosing spondylitis. This clonotype was recorded at least ten times. The antigen remains unidentified. Using its own MiXCR run on the 5' RACE reads, TCRdb lists one record per CDR3 protein. The repertoire holds fewer than 250,000 distinct CDR3 sequences, with 20% to 30% as singletons. V gave up 3 bases and J gave up 4 bases, with 9 bases separating them. This CDR3 comprises 13 residues. Notes on the study in general: A motif of under ten highly homologous TCR beta variants was seen as apparently characteristic of ankylosing spondylitis blood.

The rearrangement links TRBV12-3 or TRBV12-4 to TRBJ2-5, with D possibly being TRBD2 (6 bases). This TCR came from a male donor with ankylosing spondylitis or in good health (not recorded which). The specimen sequenced was blood, either unsorted or a sorted T cell fraction (not recorded which). The DNA of the CDR3 is TGTGCCAGCAGTTTTCTGGGGGGAGAGACCCAGTACTTC. Encoded protein: CASSFLGGETQYF.